Sequencing of this T cell receptor (delta chain) was carried out in a study of gamma-delta chains in newborns, infants, children. By sample fraction, this clone is medium-sized. A far larger clone is one base from this, pointing to a likely read error. Other DNA sequences from this sample encode an identical CDR3 as well. With CATT, TCRdb re-called clones from the reads. The sample lists thousands of delta-chain clones; 6.2% were seen once. Sequencing input: blood. The TCR was taken from a child who was a newborn, infant or young child, either healthy, febrile or measles-vaccinated (not recorded which).

CDR3 protein: CAWDTWGTDKLIF. CDR3 DNA: TGTGCCTGGGACACCTGGGGGACCGATAAACTCATCTTT. This chain joins TRDV2 and TRDJ1; 7 bases agree with TRDD3. The J gene, absent from TCRdb, was called here by matching the DNA to germline. The CDR3 covers 13 residues. Germline-derived CDR1 and CDR2 are GEAIGNYY and EKD.